A selection of T cell receptor beta chains follows, all from one sample in a study of T cell responses to AZD1222 COVID-19 vaccine. The table came from immunoSEQ multiplex PCR; TCRdb's copy has only in-frame clones and leaves some out. The sample has 140,000 to 150,000 clones; 85% to 95% are singletons. The input for sequencing was peripheral blood, taken on day 0 of AZD1222 vaccination. The receptors were gathered from an adult in good health. Both conserved end residues are part of each CDR3. A clone size is listed for some rows: how often the clone was seen (once, few, many), or a class if it is expanded.

.	TRBV13	13	TRBJ1-6	CASSFKGGSPLHF
.	TRBV6-2/TRBV6-3	13	TRBJ2-1	CASSYSSHWAGFF
.	TRBV15	16	TRBJ2-5	CATSRGTGGIVETQYF
.	TRBV6-5	13	TRBJ1-6	CASSLQGGSPLHF
few	TRBV4-1	18	TRBJ2-7	CASSQALPGQVTLYEQYF
.	TRBV6-5	12	TRBJ2-3	CASSLVTDTQYF
once	TRBV2	14	TRBJ1-6	CASSEGWYNSPLHF
.	TRBV4-2	16	TRBJ2-1	CASSQDLGWPYNEQFF
.	TRBV2	14	TRBJ1-2	CASGSWGTDYGYTF
.	TRBV2	12	TRBJ2-7	CASSRDSYEQYF
.	TRBV2	15	TRBJ1-6	CASKRVDTVVSPLHF
.	TRBV6-5	14	TRBJ2-7	CASSYSNRDYEQYF
.	TRBV7-6	12	TRBJ2-2	CASSLGSGELFF
.	TRBV11-3	15	TRBJ2-5	CASSREVLAGETQYF
.	TRBV7-3	16	TRBJ1-3	CASSPPLISSGNTIYF
.	TRBV4-2	14	TRBJ1-2	CASSQDTTGYGYTF
.	TRBV15	16	TRBJ1-2	CATSRGGGEINYGYTF
.	TRBV5-1	15	TRBJ2-5	CASRSNPASQETQYF
.	TRBV5-4	12	TRBJ1-1	CASSLDNHEAFF
.	TRBV7-9	11	TRBJ2-7	CASSSSWEQYF
.	TRBV2	14	TRBJ2-5	CASGGTRRQETQYF
.	TRBV3-1/TRBV3-2	13	TRBJ1-1	CASSRRGKEEAFF
.	TRBV3-1/TRBV3-2	15	TRBJ2-1	CASSRPGGGEYEQFF
few	TRBV11-2	15	TRBJ2-7	CASSLVGGSAYEQYF
.	TRBV7-6	12	TRBJ2-5	CASSLWGETQYF
.	TRBV11-2	12	TRBJ2-7	CASSPLVHEQYF
.	TRBV7-2	16	TRBJ1-1	CASNPLGGGSWTEAFF
.	TRBV2	16	TRBJ2-1	CASSAQTSGGVNEQFF
.	TRBV29-1	14	TRBJ1-1	CSVEEGRENTEAFF
once	TRBV2	15	TRBJ2-7	CASSDSLAGSYEQYF
.	TRBV19	15	TRBJ1-3	CASRTGVFSGNTIYF
.	TRBV15	17	TRBJ1-4	CATSRPAGGATNEKLFF
.	TRBV20-1	11	TRBJ2-7	CSAIENYEQYF
.	TRBV19	13	TRBJ1-5	CASKGGWGQPQHF
.	TRBV7-9	17	TRBJ1-5	CASSSRAGTGSNQPQHF
.	TRBV7-9	16	TRBJ1-4	CASSKRHGTGVEKLFF
.	TRBV7-3	15	TRBJ1-2	CASSLWVRSNYGYTF